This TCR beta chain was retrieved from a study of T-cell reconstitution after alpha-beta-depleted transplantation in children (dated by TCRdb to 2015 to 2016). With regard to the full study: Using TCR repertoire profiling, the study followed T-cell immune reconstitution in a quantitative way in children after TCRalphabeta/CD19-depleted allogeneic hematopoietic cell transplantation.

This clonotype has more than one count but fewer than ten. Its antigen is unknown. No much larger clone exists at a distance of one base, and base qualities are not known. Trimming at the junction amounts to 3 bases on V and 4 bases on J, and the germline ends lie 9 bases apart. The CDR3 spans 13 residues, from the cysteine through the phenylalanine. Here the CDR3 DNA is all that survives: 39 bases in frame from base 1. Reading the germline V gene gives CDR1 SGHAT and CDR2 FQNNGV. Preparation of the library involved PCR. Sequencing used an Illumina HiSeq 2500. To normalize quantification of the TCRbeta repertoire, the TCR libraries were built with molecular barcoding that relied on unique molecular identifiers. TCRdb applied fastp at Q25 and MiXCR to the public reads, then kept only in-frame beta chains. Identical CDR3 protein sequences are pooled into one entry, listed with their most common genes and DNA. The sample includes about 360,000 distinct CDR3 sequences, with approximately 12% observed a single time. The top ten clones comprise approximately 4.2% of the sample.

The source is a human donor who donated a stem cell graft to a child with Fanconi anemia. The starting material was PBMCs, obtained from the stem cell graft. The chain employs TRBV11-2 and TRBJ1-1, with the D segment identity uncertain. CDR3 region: CASSLDRITEAFF. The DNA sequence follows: TGTGCCAGCAGCTTGGACCGGATCACTGAAGCTTTCTTT.